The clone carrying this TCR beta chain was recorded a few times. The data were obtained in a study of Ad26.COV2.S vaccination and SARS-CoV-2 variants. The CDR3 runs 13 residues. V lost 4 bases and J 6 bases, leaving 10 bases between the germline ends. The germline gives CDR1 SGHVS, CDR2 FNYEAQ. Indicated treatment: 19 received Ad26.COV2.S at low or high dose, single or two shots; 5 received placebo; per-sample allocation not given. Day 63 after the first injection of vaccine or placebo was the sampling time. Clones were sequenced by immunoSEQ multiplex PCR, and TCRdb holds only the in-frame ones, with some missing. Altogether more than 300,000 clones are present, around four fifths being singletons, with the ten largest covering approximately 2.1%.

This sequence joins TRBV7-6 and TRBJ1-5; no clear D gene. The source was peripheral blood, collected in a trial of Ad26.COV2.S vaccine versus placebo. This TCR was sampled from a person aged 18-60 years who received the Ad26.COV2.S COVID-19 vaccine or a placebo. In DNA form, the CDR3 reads TGTGCCAGCAGCTCCACCAACACTCAGCCCCAGCATTTT. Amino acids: CASSSTNTQPQHF. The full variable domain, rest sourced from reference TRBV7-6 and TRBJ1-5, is GAGVSQSPRYKVTKRGQDVALRCDPISGHVSLYWYRQALGQGPEFLTYFNYEAQQDKSGLPNDRFSAERPEGSISTLTIQRTEQRDSAMYRCASSSTNTQPQHFGDGTRLSIL.